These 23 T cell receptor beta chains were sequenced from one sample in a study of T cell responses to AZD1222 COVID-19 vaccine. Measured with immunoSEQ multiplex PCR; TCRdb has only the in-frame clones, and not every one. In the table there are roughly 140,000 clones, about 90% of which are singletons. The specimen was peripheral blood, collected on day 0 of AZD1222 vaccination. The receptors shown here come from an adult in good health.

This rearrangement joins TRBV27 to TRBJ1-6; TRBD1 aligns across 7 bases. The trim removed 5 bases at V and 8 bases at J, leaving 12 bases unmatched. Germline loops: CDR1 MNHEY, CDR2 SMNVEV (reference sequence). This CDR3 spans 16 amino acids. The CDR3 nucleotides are TGTGCCAGCAGTCTATATAGACAGGGAGTTTATTCACCCCTCCACTTT. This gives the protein CASSLYRQGVYSPLHF.

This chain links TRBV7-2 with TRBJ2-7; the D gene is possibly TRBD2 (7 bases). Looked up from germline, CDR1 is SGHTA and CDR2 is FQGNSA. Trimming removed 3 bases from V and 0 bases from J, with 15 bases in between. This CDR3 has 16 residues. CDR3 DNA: TGTGCCAGCAGCTTCTTTGGGGGGGCTAGCTCCTACGAGCAGTACTTC. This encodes CASSFFGGASSYEQYF.

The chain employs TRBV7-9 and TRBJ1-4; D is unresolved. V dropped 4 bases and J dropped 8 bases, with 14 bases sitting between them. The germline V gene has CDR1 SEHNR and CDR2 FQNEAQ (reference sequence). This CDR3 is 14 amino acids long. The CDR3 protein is CASSSPGGMEKLFF. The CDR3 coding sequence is TGTGCCAGCAGCTCACCTGGTGGTATGGAAAAACTGTTTTTT.

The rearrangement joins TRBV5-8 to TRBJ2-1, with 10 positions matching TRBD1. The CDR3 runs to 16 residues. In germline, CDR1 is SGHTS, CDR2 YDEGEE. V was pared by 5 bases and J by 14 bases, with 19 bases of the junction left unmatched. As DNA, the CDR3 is TGTGCCAGCAGTCCCGGGACAGGGGACTACAATGACCAAAAGTTCTTC. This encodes CASSPGTGDYNDQKFF. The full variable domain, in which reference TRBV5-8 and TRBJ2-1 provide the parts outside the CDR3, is EAGVTQSPTHLIKTRGQQATLRCSPISGHTSVYWYQQALGLGLQFLLWYDEGEERNRGNFPPRFSGRQFPNYSSELNVNALELEDSALYLCASSPGTGDYNDQKFFGPGTRLTVL.

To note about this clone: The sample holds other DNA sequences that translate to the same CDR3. This CDR3 is CASSLFLYGYTF. CDR3 bases: TGTGCCAGCAGTTTATTTCTTTATGGCTACACCTTC. The chain employs TRBV28 and TRBJ1-2; D call uncertain. CDR1 is MDHEN and CDR2 is SYDVKM in the germline V gene. V was cut by 1 base and J by 5 bases, with 5 bases left in between. The CDR3 runs to 12 residues.

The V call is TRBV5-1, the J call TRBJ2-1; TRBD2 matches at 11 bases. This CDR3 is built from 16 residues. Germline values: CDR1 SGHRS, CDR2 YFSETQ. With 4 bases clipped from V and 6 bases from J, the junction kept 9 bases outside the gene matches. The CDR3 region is CASSIELAGVSNEQFF. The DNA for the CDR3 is TGCGCCAGCAGCATAGAACTAGCGGGAGTCAGCAATGAGCAGTTCTTC.

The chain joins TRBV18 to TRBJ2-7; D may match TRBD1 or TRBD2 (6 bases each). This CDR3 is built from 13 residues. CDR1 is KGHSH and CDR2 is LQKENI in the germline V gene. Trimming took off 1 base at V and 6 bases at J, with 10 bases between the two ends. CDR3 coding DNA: TGTGCCAGCTCACCACAGACGGGGGCCGAGCAGTACTTC. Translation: CASSPQTGAEQYF.

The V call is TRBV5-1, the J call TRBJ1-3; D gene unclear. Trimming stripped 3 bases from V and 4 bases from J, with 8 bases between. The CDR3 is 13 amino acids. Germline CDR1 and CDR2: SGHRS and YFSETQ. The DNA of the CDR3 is TGCGCCAGCAGCTCCGCTCCGGGAAACACCATATATTTT. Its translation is CASSSAPGNTIYF.

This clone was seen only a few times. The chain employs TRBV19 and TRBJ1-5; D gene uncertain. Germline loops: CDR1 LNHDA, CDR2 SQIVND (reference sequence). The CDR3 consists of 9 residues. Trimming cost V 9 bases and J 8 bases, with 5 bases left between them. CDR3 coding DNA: TGTGCCAGCGGGGAGCCCCAGCATTTT. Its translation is CASGEPQHF.

The CDR3 loop is CASRPTGTGGQYF. CDR3 nucleotides: TGTGCCAGCAGACCTACAGGCACGGGGGGCCAGTACTTC. This rearrangement joins TRBV27 to TRBJ2-5; 7 bases fit TRBD2. Germline trimming cut 6 bases from V and 10 bases from J; bases unmatched to any gene: 11. Germline V gives CDR1 MNHEY, CDR2 SMNVEV (reference sequence). The CDR3 is 13 amino acids.

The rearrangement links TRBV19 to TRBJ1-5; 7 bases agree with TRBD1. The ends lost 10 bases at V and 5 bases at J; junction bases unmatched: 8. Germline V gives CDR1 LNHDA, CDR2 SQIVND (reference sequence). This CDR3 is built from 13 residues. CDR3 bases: TGTGCCACCTCCGGGACAGCTTATCAGCCCCAGCATTTT. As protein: CATSGTAYQPQHF.

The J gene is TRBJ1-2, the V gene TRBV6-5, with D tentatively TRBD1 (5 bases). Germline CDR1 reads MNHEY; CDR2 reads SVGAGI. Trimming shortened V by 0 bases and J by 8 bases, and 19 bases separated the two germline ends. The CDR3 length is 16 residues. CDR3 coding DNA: TGTGCCAGCAGTTACTCGATTCGCAGGGCGGGCACAGGCTACACCTTC. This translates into CASSYSIRRAGTGYTF.

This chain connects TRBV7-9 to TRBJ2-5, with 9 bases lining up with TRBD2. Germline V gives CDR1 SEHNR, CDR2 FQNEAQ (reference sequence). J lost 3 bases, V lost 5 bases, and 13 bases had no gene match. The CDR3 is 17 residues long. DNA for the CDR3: TGTGCCAGCAGCAATCTCCGGTTTAGCGGGAGTAAAGAGACCCAGTACTTC. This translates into CASSNLRFSGSKETQYF.

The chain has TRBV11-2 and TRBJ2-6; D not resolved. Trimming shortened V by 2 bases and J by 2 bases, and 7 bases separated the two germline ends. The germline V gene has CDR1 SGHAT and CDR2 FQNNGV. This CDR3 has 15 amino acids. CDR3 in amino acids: CASSLSQAGANVLTF. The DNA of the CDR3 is TGTGCCAGCAGCTTAAGCCAGGCTGGGGCCAACGTCCTGACTTTC.

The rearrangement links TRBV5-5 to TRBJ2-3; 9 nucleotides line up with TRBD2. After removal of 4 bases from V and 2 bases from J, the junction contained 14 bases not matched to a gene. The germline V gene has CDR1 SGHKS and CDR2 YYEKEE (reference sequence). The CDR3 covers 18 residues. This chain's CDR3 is CASSPRPAGGRPTDTQYF. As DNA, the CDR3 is TGTGCCAGCAGCCCCAGGCCGGCGGGAGGGAGGCCCACAGATACGCAGTATTTT. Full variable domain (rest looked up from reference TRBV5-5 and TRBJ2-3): DAGVTQSPTHLIKTRGQQVTLRCSPISGHKSVSWYQQVLGQGPQFIFQYYEKEERGRGNFPDRFSARQFPNYSSELNVNALLLGDSALYLCASSPRPAGGRPTDTQYFGPGTRLTVL.

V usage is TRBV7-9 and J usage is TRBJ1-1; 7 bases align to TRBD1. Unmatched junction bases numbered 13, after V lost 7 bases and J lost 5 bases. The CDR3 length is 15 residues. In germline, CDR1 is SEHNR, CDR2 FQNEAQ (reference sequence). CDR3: CASTEGAIDGTEAFF. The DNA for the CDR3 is TGTGCCAGCACCGAGGGGGCTATAGATGGGACTGAAGCTTTCTTT. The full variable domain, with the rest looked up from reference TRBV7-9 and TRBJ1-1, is DTGVSQNPRHKITKRGQNVTFRCDPISEHNRLYWYRQTLGQGPEFLTYFQNEAQLEKSRLLSDRFSAERPKGSFSTLEIQRTEQGDSAMYLCASTEGAIDGTEAFFGQGTRLTVV.

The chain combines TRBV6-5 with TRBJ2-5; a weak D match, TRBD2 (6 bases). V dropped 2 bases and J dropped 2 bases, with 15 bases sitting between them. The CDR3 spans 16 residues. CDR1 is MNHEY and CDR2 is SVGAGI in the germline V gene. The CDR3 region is CASSYGPVAAQETQYF. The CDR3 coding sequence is TGTGCCAGCAGTTACGGTCCGGTAGCGGCACAAGAGACCCAGTACTTC.

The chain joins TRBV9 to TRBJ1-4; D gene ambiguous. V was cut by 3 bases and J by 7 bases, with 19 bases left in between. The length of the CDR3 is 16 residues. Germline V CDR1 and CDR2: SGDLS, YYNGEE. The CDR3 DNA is TGTGCCAGCAGCGCTCTCCACGGAGGCGTAAGTGAAAAACTGTTTTTT. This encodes CASSALHGGVSEKLFF.

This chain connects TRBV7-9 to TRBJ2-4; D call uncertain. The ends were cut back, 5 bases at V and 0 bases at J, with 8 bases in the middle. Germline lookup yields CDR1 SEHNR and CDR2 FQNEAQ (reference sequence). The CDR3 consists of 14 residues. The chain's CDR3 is CASSPLRAKNIQYF. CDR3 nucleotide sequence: TGTGCCAGCAGCCCCCTCAGAGCCAAAAACATTCAGTACTTC.

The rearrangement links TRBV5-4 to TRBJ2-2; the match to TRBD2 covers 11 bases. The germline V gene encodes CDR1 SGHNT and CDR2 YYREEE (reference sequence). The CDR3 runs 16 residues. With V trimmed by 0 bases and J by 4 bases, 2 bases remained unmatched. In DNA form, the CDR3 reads TGTGCCAGCAGCTTGGGTAGCGGGAGGGGCACCGGGGAGCTGTTTTTT. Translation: CASSLGSGRGTGELFF.

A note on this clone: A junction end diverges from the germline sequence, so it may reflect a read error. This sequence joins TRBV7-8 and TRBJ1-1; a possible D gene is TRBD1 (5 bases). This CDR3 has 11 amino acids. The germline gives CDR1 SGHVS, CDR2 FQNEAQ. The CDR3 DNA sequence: TGTGCCAGCAGACTGGACACCGAAGCTTTCTTT. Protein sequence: CASRLDTEAFF.

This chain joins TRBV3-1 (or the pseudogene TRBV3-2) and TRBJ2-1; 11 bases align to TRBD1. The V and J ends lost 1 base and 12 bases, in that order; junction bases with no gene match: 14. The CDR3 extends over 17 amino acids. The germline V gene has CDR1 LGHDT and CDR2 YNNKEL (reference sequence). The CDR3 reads CASSQAWGQGGQSGQFF. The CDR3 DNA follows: TGTGCCAGCAGCCAAGCCTGGGGACAGGGGGGCCAGAGTGGGCAGTTCTTC.

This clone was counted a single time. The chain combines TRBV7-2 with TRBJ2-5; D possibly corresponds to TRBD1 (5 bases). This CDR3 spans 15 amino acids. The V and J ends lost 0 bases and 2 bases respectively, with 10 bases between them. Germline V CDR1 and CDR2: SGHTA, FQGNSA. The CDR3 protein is CASSLAPGLQETQYF. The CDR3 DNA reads TGTGCCAGCAGCTTAGCCCCAGGGTTACAAGAGACCCAGTACTTC.